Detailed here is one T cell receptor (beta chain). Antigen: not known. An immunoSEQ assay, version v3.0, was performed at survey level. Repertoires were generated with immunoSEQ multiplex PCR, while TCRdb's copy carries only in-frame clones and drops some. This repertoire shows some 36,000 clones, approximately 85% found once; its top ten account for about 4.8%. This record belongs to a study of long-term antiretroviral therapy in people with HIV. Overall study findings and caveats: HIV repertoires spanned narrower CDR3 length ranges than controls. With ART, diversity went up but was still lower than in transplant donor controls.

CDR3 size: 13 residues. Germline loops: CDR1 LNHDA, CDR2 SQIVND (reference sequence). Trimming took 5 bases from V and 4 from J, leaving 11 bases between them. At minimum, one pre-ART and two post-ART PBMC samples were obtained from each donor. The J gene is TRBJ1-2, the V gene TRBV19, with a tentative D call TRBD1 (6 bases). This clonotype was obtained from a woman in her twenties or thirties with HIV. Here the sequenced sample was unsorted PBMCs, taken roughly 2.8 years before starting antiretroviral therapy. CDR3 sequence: CASSRTGIYGYTF. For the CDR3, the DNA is TGTGCCAGTAGTCGAACAGGGATCTATGGCTACACCTTC.